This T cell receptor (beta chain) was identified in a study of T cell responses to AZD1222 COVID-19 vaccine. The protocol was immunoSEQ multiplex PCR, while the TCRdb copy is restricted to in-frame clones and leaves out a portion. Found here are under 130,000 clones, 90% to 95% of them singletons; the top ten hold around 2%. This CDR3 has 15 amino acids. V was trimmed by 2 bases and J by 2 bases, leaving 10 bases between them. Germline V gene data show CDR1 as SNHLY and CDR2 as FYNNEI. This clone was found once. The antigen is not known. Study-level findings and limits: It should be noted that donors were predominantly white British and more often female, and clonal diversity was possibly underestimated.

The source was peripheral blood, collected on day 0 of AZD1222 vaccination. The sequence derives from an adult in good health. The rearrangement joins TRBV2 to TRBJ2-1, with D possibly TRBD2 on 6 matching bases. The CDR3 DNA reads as TGTGCCAGCAGTGAATCGGCGGGGACCTACAATGAGCAGTTCTTC. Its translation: CASSESAGTYNEQFF.